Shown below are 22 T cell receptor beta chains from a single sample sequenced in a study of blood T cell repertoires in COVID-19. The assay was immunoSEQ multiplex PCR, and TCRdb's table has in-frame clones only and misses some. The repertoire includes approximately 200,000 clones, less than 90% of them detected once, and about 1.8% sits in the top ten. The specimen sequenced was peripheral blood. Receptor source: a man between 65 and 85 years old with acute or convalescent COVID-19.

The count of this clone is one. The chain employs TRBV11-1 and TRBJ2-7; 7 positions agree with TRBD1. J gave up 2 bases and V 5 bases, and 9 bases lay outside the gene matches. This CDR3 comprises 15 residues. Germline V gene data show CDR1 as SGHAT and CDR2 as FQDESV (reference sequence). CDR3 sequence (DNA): TGTGCCAGCAGCGTCTCCGGGACAGACCCCTACGAGCAGTACTTC. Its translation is CASSVSGTDPYEQYF.

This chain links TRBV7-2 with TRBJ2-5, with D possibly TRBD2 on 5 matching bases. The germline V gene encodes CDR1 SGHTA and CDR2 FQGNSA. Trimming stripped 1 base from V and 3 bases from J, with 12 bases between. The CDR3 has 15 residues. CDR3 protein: CASSLEVGVEETQYF. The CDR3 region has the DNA TGTGCCAGCAGCTTAGAGGTGGGAGTAGAAGAGACCCAGTACTTC.

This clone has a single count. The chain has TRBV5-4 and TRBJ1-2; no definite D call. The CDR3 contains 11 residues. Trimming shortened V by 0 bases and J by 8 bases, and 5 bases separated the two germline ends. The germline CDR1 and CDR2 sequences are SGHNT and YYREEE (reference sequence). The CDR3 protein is CASSLDGGYTF. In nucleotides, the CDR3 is TGTGCCAGCAGCTTGGACGGGGGCTACACCTTC.

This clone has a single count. This chain's CDR3 is CASSREGATGNTIYF. For the CDR3, the DNA is TGCGCCAGCAGCCGCGAGGGGGCGACTGGAAACACCATATATTTT. The gene calls are TRBV5-1 and TRBJ1-3; the match to TRBD1 covers 7 bases. This CDR3 comprises 15 residues. Germline CDR1 reads SGHRS; CDR2 reads YFSETQ. Trimming removed 4 bases from V and 2 bases from J; junction bases left unmatched: 6.

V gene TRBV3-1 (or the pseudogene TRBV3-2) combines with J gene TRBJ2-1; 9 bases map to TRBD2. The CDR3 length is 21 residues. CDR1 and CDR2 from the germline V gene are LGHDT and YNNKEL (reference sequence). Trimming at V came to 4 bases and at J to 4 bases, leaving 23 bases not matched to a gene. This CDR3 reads CASSLTRPQWGAGGKYNEQFF. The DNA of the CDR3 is TGTGCCAGCAGCCTAACGCGACCCCAATGGGGAGCGGGAGGCAAGTACAATGAGCAGTTCTTC.

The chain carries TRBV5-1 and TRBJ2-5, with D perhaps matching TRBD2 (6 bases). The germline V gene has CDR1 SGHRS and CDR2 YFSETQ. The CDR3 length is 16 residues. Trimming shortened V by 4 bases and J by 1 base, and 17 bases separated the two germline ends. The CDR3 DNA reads TGCGCCAGCAGCCCTGGCGGTAGCGGTTTCCAAGAGACCCAGTACTTC. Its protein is CASSPGGSGFQETQYF.

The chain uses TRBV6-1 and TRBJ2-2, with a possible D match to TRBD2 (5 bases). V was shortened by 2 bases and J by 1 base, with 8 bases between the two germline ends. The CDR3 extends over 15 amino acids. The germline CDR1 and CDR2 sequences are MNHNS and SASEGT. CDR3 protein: CASSETRQNTGELFF. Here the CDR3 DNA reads TGTGCCAGCAGTGAAACTAGACAGAACACCGGGGAGCTGTTTTTT.

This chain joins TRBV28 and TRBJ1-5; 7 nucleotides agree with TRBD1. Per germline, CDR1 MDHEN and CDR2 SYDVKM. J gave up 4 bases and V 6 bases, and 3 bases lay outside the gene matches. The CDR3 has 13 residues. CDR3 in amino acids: CASRPGQNQPQHF. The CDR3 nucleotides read TGTGCCAGCAGGCCGGGACAGAATCAGCCCCAGCATTTT.

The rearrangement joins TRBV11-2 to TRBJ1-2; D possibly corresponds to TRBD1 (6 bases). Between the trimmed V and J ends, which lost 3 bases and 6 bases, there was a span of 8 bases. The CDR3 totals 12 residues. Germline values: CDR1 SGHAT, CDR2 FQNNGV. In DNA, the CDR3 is TGTGCCAGCAGCTTCCACAGGGATGGCTACACCTTC. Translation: CASSFHRDGYTF.

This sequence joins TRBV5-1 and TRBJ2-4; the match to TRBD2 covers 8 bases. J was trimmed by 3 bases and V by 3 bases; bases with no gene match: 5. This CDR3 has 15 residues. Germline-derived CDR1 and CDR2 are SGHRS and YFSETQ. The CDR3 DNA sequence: TGCGCCAGCAGCTGGACTAGCCCGGACAAAAACATTCAGTACTTC. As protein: CASSWTSPDKNIQYF.

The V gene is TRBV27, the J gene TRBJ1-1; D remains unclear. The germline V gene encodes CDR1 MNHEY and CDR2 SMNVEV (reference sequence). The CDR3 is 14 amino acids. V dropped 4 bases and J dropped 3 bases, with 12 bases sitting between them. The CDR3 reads CASSSPPGYTEAFF. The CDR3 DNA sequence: TGTGCCAGCAGTTCCCCCCCGGGGTACACTGAAGCTTTCTTT.

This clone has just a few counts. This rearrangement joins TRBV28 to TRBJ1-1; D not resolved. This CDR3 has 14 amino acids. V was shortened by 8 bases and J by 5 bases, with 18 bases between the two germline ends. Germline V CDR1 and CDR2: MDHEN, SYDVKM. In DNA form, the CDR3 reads TGTGCCAGCGCCTACCCCGGACTTGGGACTGAAGCTTTCTTT. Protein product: CASAYPGLGTEAFF.

The CDR3 DNA reads as TGTGCCAGTAACTTTGGCAGGGGGCAAGGAAAACTGTTTTTT. Protein sequence: CASNFGRGQGKLFF. This chain connects TRBV19 to TRBJ1-4; the match to TRBD1 covers 8 bases. V dropped 7 bases and J dropped 10; count of bases not matched to a gene: 11. This CDR3 region has 14 residues. CDR1 LNHDA and CDR2 SQIVND come from the germline V gene (reference sequence).

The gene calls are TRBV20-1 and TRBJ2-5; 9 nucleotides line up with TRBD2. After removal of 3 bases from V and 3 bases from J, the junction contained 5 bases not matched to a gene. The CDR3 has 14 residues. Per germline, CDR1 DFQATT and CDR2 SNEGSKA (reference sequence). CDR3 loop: CSASILAGEETQYF. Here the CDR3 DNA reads TGCAGTGCTAGTATCTTAGCGGGAGAAGAGACCCAGTACTTC.

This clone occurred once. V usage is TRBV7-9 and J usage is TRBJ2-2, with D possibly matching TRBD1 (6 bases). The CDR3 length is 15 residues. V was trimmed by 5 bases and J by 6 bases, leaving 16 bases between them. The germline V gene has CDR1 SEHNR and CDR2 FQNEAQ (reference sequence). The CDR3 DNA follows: TGTGCCAGCAGCCCCAGGGACACCAGGGCCGGGGAGCTGTTTTTT. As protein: CASSPRDTRAGELFF.

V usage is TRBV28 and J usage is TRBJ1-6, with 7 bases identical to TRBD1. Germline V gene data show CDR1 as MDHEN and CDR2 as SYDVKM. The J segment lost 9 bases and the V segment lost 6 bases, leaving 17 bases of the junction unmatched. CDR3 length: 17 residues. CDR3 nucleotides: TGTGCCAGCAGCTTAGATAATATGGTAGGGGGCAGTTCACCCCTCCACTTT. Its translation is CASSLDNMVGGSSPLHF.

CDR3 nucleotide sequence: TGTGCCAGCAGCTTAGGGACAGGGGCTACAGCAGCGGGAAACACCATATATTTT. It is translated as CASSLGTGATAAGNTIYF. The chain links TRBV7-2 to TRBJ1-3, with TRBD1 matching over 9 bases. Germline V lookup: CDR1 SGHTA, CDR2 FQGNSA. V was pared by 1 base and J by 4 bases, with 11 bases of the junction left unmatched. CDR3 length equals 18 residues.

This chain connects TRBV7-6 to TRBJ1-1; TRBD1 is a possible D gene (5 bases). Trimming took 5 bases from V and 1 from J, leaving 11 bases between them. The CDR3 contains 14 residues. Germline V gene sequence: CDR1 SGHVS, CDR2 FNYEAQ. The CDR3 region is CASSAITGNTEAFF. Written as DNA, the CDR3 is TGTGCCAGCAGCGCGATTACAGGGAACACTGAAGCTTTCTTT.

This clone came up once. The DNA for the CDR3 is TGTGCCAGCAGCTTAGCGGAGGGGTACAATCAGCCCCAGCATTTT. Amino acids: CASSLAEGYNQPQHF. This rearrangement joins TRBV7-8 to TRBJ1-5; TRBD1 is a possible D gene (5 bases). V was cut by 0 bases and J by 3 bases, with 9 bases left in between. The V gene's germline CDR1 is SGHVS and CDR2 FQNEAQ. This CDR3 region has 15 residues.

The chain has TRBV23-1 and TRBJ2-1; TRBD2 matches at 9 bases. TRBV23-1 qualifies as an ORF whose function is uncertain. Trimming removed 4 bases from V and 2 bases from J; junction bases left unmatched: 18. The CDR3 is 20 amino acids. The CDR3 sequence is CASSLEGGSGSRITYNEQFF. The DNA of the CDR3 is TGCGCCAGCAGTCTCGAGGGAGGTAGCGGGAGCCGAATCACCTACAATGAGCAGTTCTTC.

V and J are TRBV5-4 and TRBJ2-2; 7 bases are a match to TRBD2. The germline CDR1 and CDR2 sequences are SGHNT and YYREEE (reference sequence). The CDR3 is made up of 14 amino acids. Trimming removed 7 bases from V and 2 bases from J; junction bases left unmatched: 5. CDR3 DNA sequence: TGTGCCAGCGGGCGGGAGTTTAACACCGGGGAGCTGTTTTTT. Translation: CASGREFNTGELFF.

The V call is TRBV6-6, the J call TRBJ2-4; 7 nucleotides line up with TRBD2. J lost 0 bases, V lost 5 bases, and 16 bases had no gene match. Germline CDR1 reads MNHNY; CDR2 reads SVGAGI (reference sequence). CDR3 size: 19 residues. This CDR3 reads CASSPDRPLASTAKNIQYF. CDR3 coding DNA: TGTGCCAGCAGTCCCGACCGCCCACTAGCGTCCACAGCCAAAAACATTCAGTACTTC.